These 9 T cell receptor beta chains share one sample of origin, sequenced in a study of blood T cell repertoires in COVID-19. The assay was immunoSEQ multiplex PCR, and TCRdb's table has in-frame clones only and misses some. The sample has about 150,000 clones, 88% seen once. Sequenced material: peripheral blood. The receptors come from a human donor with COVID-19, enrolled during active disease. The donor label of this sample is uncertain.

This chain connects TRBV7-2 to TRBJ2-7, with a weak D call TRBD2 (6 bases). The CDR3 spans 15 residues. Germline V gene lookup returns CDR1 SGHTA and CDR2 FQGNSA. Between the trimmed V and J ends, which lost 4 bases and 2 bases, there was a span of 15 bases. The CDR3 loop reads CASSSTGGVAYEQYF. The DNA for the CDR3 is TGTGCCAGCAGCTCCACCGGCGGGGTCGCCTACGAGCAGTACTTC.

V usage is TRBV15 and J usage is TRBJ2-6; 8 bases fit TRBD1. Trimming took 6 bases from V and 0 from J; bases not matched to a gene: 7. In germline, CDR1 is LNHNV, CDR2 YYDKDF (reference sequence). This CDR3 comprises 17 residues. CDR3 amino acids: CATSNRDRSSGANVLTF. The CDR3 nucleotides are TGTGCCACCAGTAACCGGGACAGGTCCTCTGGGGCCAACGTCCTGACTTTC.

V usage is TRBV2 and J usage is TRBJ1-5; D is uncertain. Trimming shortened V by 2 bases and J by 4 bases, and 12 bases separated the two germline ends. The CDR3 is made up of 15 amino acids. Germline V gives CDR1 SNHLY, CDR2 FYNNEI. The CDR3 spells CASSEYGTENQPQHF. The CDR3 nucleotides are TGTGCCAGCAGTGAATACGGAACAGAAAATCAGCCCCAGCATTTT.

This chain uses TRBV19 with TRBJ1-2, with 7 bases matching TRBD1. J lost 3 bases, V lost 6 bases, and 10 bases had no gene match. The germline V gene encodes CDR1 LNHDA and CDR2 SQIVND (reference sequence). The CDR3 runs to 15 residues. CDR3 loop: CASSRSDTGDYGYTF. The CDR3 region has the DNA TGTGCCAGTAGCCGATCCGATACAGGGGACTATGGCTACACCTTC.

This rearrangement joins TRBV5-1 to TRBJ1-3; a weak D match, TRBD1 (5 bases). Looked up from germline, CDR1 is SGHRS and CDR2 is YFSETQ. Trimming took off 4 bases at V and 4 bases at J, with 15 bases between the two ends. This CDR3 contains 15 residues. The CDR3: CASSLGTNDGNTIYF. The CDR3 DNA reads as TGCGCCAGCAGCCTCGGGACTAATGACGGAAACACCATATATTTT.

This clone was counted once. This chain connects TRBV3-1 (or the pseudogene TRBV3-2) to TRBJ2-4; D is unresolved. Trimming took 2 bases from V and 0 from J, leaving 5 bases between them. The CDR3 totals 14 residues. The germline CDR1 and CDR2 sequences are LGHDT and YNNKEL (reference sequence). The CDR3 here is CASSQQIAKNIQYF. In nucleotides, the CDR3 is TGTGCCAGCAGCCAACAAATAGCCAAAAACATTCAGTACTTC.

This sequence joins TRBV5-1 and TRBJ1-4, with TRBD1 matching over 9 bases. With V trimmed by 3 bases and J by 7 bases, 4 bases remained unmatched. The CDR3 spans 14 residues. Per germline, CDR1 SGHRS and CDR2 YFSETQ. CDR3 nucleotides: TGCGCCAGCAGCTACAGACAGGGGGGTGAAAAACTGTTTTTT. Translated: CASSYRQGGEKLFF. The entire variable domain, with the rest obtained from reference TRBV5-1 and TRBJ1-4, is as follows: KAGVTQTPRYLIKTRGQQVTLSCSPISGHRSVSWYQQTPGQGLQFLFEYFSETQRNKGNFPGRFSGRQFSNSRSEMNVSTLELGDSALYLCASSYRQGGEKLFFGSGTQLSVL.

The gene calls are TRBV10-1 and TRBJ2-7, with 7 bases aligning to TRBD1. Trimming cost V 2 bases and J 2 bases; bases outside gene matches: 6. This CDR3 region has 15 residues. Germline CDR1 and CDR2: WNHNN and SYGVQD (reference sequence). CDR3 in DNA: TGCGCCAGCAGTGAGATAGGGACAGCAGCCTACGAGCAGTACTTC. It specifies CASSEIGTAAYEQYF.

The chain carries TRBV2 and TRBJ2-7; 9 bases are shared with TRBD2. The V gene end was trimmed by 4 bases and the J gene end by 7 bases; junction bases not matched to a gene: 5. The length of the CDR3 is 13 residues. Germline V gene lookup returns CDR1 SNHLY and CDR2 FYNNEI. The CDR3: CASSGLAGLEQYF. The CDR3, as DNA: TGTGCCAGCAGTGGGCTAGCGGGACTTGAGCAGTACTTC. The variable domain in full, completed from reference TRBV2 and TRBJ2-7, reads EPEVTQTPSHQVTQMGQEVILRCVPISNHLYFYWYRQILGQKVEFLVSFYNNEISEKSEIFDDQFSVERPDGSNFTLKIRSTKLEDSAMYFCASSGLAGLEQYFGPGTRLTVT.